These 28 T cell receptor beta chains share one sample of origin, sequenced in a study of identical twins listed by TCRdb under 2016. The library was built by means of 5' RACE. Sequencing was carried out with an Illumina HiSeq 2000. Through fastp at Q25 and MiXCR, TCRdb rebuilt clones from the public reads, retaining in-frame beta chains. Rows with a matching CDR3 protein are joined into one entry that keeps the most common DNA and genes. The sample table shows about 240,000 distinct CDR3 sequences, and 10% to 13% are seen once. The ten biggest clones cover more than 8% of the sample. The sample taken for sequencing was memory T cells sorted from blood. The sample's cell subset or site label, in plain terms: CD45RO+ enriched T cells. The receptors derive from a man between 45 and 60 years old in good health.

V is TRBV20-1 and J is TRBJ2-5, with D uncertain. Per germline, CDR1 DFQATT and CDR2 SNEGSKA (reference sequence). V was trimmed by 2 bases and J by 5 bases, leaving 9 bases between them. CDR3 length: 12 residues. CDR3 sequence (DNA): TGCAGTGCTAGAACCGTCACTGAGACCCAGTACTTC. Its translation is CSARTVTETQYF.

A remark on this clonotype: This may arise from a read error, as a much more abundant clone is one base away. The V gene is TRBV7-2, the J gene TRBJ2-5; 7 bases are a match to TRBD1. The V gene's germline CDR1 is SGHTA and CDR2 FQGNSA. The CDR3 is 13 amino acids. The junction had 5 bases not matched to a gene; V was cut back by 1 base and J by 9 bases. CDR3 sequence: CASSLVTGEPQYF. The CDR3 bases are TGTGCCAGCAGCTTAGTTACAGGGGAGCCCCAGTACTTC.

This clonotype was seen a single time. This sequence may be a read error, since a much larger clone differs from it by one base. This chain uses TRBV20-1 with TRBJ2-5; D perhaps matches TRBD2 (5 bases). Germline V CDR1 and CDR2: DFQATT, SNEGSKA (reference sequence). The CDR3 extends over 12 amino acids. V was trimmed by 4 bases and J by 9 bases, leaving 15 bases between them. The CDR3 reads CSATPGWESQYF. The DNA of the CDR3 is TGCAGTGCTACCCCAGGTTGGGAGTCCCAGTACTTC.

CDR3 loop: CSARTTSGGDTQYF. In nucleotides, the CDR3 is TGCAGTGCTAGGACGACTAGCGGGGGCGATACGCAGTATTTT. This chain connects TRBV20-1 to TRBJ2-3; 12 nucleotides agree with TRBD2. The J segment lost 6 bases and the V segment lost 3 bases, leaving 4 bases of the junction unmatched. Germline V gene sequence: CDR1 DFQATT, CDR2 SNEGSKA (reference sequence). The CDR3 is 14 amino acids.

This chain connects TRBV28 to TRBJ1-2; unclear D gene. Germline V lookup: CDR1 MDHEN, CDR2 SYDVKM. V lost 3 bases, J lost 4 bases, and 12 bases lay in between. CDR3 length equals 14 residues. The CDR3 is CASSFQSFAYGYTF. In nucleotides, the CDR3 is TGTGCCAGCAGTTTCCAGAGCTTTGCCTATGGCTACACCTTC.

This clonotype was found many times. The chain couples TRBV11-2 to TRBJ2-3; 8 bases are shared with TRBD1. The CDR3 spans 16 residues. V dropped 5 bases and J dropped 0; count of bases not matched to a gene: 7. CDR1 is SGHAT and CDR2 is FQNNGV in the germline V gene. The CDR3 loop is CASSIGQGLSTDTQYF. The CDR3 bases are TGTGCCAGCAGCATTGGACAGGGACTTAGCACAGATACGCAGTATTTT.

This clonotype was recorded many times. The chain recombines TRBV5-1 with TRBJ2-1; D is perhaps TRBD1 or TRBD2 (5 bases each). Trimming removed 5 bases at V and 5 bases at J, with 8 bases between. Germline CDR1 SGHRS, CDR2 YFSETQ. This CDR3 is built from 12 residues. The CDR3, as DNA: TGCGCCAGCAGGAGGGGACACAATGAGCAGTTCTTC. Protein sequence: CASRRGHNEQFF.

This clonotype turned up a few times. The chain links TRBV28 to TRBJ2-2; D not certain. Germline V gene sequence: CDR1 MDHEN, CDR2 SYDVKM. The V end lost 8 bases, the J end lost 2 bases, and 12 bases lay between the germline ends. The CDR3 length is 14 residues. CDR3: CASRTGRNTGELFF. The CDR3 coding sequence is TGTGCCAGCCGGACGGGTCGAAACACCGGGGAGCTGTTTTTT.

The CDR3 region is CASRWTWPRSDTQYF. The CDR3 nucleotides are TGTGCCAGCAGGTGGACCTGGCCGAGGTCAGATACGCAGTATTTT. This chain links TRBV28 with TRBJ2-3; no clear D gene. The germline CDR1 and CDR2 sequences are MDHEN and SYDVKM. Trimming stripped 6 bases from V and 4 bases from J, with 17 bases between. This CDR3 contains 15 residues.

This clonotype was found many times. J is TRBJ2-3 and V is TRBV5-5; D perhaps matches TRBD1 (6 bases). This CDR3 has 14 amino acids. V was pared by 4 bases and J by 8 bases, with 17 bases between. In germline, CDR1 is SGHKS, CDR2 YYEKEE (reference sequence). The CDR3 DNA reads TGTGCCAGCAGCCTGTCATGGGACAAGGGTACGCAGTATTTT. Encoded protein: CASSLSWDKGTQYF.

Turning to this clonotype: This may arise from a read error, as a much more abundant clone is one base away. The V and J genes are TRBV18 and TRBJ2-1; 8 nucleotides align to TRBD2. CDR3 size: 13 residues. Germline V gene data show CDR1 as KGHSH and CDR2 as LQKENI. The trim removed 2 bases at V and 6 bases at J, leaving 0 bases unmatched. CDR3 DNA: TGTGCCAGCTCACCAGGGACTAGCAATGAGCAGTTCTTC. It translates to CASSPGTSNEQFF.

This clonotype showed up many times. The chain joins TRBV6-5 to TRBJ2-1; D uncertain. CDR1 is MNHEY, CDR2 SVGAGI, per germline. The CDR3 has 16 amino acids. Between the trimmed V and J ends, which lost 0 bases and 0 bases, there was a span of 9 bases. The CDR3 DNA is TGTGCCAGCAGTTACTCCCCGGCGAACTCCTACAATGAGCAGTTCTTC. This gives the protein CASSYSPANSYNEQFF.

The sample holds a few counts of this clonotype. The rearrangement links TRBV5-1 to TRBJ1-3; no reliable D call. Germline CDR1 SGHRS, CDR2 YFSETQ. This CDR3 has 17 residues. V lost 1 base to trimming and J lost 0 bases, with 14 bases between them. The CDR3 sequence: CASSLRSGIRSGNTIYF. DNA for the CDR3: TGCGCCAGCAGCTTGCGTTCTGGGATCCGCTCTGGAAACACCATATATTTT.

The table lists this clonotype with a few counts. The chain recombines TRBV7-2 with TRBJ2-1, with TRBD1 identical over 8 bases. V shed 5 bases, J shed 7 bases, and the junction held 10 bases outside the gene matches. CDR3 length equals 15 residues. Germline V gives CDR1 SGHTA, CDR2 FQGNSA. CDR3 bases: TGTGCCAGCAGCCCCTACGGACAGGGTGGGAATGAGCAGTTCTTC. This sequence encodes CASSPYGQGGNEQFF.

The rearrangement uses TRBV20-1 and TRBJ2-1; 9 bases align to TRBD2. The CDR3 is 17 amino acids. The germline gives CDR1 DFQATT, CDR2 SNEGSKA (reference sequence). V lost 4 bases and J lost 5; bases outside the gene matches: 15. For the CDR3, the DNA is TGCAGTGCTAACCCGAGTGGGCTAGCGGGGAACAACAATGAGCAGTTCTTC. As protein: CSANPSGLAGNNNEQFF.

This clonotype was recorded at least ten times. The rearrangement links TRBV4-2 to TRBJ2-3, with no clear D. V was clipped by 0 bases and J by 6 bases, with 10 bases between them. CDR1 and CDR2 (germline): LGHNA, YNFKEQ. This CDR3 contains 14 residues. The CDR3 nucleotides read TGTGCCAGCAGCCAAGATCAAAGGGCGGATACGCAGTATTTT. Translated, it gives CASSQDQRADTQYF.

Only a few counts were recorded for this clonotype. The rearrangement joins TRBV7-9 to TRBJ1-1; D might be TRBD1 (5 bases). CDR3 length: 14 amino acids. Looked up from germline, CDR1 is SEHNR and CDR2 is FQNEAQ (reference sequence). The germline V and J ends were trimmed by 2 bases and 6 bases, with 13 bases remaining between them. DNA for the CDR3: TGTGCCAGCAGCTTAAGGCAGGGCGGCGCTGAAGCTTTCTTT. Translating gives CASSLRQGGAEAFF.

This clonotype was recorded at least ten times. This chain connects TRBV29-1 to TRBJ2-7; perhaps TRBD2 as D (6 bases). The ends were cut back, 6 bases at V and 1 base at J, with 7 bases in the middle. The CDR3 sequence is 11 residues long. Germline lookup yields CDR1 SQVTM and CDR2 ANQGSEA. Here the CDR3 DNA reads TGCAGCGTGGGAGGATCCTACGAGCAGTACTTC. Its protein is CSVGGSYEQYF.

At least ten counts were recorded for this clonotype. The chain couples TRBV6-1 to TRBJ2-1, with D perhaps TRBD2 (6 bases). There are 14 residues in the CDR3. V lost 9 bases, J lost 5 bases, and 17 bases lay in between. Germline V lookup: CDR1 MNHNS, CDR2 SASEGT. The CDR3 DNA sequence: TGTGCCAGTGGTCGGGGGTTTGGGGACAATGAGCAGTTCTTC. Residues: CASGRGFGDNEQFF.

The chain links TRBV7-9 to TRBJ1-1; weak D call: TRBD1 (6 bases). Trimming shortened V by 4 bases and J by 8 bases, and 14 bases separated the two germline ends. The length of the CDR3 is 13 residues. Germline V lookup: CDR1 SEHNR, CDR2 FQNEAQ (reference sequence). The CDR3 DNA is TGTGCCAGCAGCTCACAGGGAGTAGGGGAAGCTTTCTTT. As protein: CASSSQGVGEAFF.

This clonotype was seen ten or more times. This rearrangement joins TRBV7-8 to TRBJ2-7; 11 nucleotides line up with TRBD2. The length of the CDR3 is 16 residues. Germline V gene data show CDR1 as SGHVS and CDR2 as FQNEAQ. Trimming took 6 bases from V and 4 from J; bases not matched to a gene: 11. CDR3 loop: CASSFIATSGSYEQYF. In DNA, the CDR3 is TGTGCCAGCAGTTTTATCGCTACTAGCGGGAGTTACGAGCAGTACTTC.

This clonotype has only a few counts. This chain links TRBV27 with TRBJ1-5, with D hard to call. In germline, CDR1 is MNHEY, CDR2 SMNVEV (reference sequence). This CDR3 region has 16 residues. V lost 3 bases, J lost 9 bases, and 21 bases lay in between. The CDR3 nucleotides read TGTGCCAGCAGTTTTATCAGTGGGCCGGAGTCAGGGCCCCAGCATTTT. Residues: CASSFISGPESGPQHF.

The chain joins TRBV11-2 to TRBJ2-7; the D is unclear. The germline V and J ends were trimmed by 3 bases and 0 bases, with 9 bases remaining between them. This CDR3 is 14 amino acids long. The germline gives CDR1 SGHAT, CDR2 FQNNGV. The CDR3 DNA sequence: TGTGCCAGCAGCTTTCTTACCTTCTCCTACGAGCAGTACTTC. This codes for CASSFLTFSYEQYF.

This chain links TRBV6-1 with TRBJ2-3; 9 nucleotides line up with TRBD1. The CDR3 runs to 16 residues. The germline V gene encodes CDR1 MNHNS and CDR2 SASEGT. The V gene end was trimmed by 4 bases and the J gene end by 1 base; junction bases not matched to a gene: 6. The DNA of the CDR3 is TGTGCCAGCAGTGGCTCCAGGACAGGGGGCACAGATACGCAGTATTTT. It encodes CASSGSRTGGTDTQYF.

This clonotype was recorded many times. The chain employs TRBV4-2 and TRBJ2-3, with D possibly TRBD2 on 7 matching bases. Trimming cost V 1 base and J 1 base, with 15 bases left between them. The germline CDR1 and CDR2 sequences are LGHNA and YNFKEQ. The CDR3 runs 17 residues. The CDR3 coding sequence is TGTGCCAGCAGCCAAGGAGACGGGGGGCCTGGCACAGATACGCAGTATTTT. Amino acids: CASSQGDGGPGTDTQYF.

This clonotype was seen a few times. The CDR3 region is CASSFSWGEYEQYF. Written as DNA, the CDR3 is TGTGCCAGCAGCTTTTCGTGGGGGGAGTACGAGCAGTACTTC. The chain has TRBV11-2 and TRBJ2-7, with D perhaps matching TRBD2 (6 bases). Trimming removed 3 bases from V and 4 bases from J, with 13 bases in between. There are 14 residues in the CDR3. Per germline, CDR1 SGHAT and CDR2 FQNNGV.

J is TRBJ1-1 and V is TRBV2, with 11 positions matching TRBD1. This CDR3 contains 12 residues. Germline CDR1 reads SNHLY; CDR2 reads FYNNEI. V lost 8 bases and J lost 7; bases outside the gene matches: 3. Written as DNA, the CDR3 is TGTGCCAGCCGGACAGGGGGCTATGAAGCTTTCTTT. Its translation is CASRTGGYEAFF.

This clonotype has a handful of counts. The CDR3 region has the DNA TGCGCCAGCACCACCCTGGGACGGGACTCTGGGGCCAACGTCCTGACTTTC. Translating gives CASTTLGRDSGANVLTF. The chain uses TRBV5-1 and TRBJ2-6; D possibly uses TRBD1 or TRBD2 (5 bases each). The CDR3 has 17 amino acids. The germline CDR1 and CDR2 sequences are SGHRS and YFSETQ. V gave up 6 bases and J gave up 0 bases, with 16 bases separating them.